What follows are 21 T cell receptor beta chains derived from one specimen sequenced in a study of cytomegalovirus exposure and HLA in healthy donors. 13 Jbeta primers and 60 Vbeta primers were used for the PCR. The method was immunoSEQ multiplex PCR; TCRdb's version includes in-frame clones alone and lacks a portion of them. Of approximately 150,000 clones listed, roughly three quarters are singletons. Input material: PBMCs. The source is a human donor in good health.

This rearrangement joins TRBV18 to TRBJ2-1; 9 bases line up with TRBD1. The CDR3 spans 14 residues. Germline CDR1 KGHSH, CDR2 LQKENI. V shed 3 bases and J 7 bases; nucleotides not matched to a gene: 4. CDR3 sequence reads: CASSPLTGGNEQFF. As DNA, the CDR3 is TGTGCCAGCTCACCTCTGACAGGGGGGAATGAGCAGTTCTTC.

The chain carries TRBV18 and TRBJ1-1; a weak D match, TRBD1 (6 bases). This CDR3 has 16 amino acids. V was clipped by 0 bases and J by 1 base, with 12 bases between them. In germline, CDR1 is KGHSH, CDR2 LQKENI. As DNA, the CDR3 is TGTGCCAGCTCACCACCTTCAGGGGCCGAGAACACTGAAGCTTTCTTT. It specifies CASSPPSGAENTEAFF.

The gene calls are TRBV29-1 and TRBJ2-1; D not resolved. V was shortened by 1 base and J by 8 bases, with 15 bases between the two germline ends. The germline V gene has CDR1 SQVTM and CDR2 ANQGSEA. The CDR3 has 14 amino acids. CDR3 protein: CSVEVEVGGDEQFF. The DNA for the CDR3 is TGCAGCGTTGAAGTCGAGGTAGGTGGCGATGAGCAGTTCTTC.

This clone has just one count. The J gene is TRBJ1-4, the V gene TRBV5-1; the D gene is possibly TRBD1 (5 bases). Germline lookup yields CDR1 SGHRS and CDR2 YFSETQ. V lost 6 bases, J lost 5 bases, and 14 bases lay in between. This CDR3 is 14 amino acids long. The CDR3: CASTPGFANEKLFF. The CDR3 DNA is TGCGCCAGCACTCCAGGGTTTGCGAATGAAAAACTGTTTTTT.

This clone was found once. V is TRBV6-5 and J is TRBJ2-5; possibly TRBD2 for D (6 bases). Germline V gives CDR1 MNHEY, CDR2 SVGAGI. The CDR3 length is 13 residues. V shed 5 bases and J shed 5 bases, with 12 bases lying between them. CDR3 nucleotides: TGTGCCAGCAGTCCTCGGGGGAGGGAGACCCAGTACTTC. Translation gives CASSPRGRETQYF.

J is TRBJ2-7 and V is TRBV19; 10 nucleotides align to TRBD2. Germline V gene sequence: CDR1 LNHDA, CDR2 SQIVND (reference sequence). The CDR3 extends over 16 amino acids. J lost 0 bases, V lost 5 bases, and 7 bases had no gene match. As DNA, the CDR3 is TGTGCCAGTAGTGACCCGGGACTAGCGAACTCCTACGAGCAGTACTTC. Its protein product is CASSDPGLANSYEQYF. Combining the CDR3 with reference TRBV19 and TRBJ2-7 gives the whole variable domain DGGITQSPKYLFRKEGQNVTLSCEQNLNHDAMYWYRQDPGQGLRLIYYSQIVNDFQKGDIAEGYSVSREKKESFPLTVTSAQKNPTAFYLCASSDPGLANSYEQYFGPGTRLTVT.

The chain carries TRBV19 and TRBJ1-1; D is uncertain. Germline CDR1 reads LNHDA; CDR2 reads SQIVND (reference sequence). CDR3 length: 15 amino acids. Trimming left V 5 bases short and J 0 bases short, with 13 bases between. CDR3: CASSPGRAMNTEAFF. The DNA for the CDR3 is TGTGCCAGTAGTCCGGGAAGGGCCATGAACACTGAAGCTTTCTTT.

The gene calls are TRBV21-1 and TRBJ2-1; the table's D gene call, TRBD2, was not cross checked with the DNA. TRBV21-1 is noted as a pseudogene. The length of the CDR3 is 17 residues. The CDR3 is CASSTIPQLFPYNEQFF. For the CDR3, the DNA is TGTGCCAGCAGCACGATCCCTCAACTCTTTCCCTACAATGAGCAGTTCTTC.

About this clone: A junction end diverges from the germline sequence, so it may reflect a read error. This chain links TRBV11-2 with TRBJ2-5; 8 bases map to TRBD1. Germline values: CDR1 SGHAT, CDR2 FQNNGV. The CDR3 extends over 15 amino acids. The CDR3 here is CASSLDRGIEKTQYF. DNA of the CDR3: TGTGCCAGCAGCCTAGACAGGGGAATAGAGAAGACCCAGTACTTC.

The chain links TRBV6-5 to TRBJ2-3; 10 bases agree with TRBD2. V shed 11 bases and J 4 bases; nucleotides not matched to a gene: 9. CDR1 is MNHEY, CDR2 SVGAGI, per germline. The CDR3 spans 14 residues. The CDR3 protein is CASRLAGVSDTQYF. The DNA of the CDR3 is TGTGCCTCGAGGCTAGCGGGAGTCTCAGATACGCAGTATTTT.

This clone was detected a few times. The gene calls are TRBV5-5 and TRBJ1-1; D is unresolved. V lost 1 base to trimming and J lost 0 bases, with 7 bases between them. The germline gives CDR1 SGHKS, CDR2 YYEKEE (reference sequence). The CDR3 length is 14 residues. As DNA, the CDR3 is TGTGCCAGCAGCTTGCAGGTTATGAACACTGAAGCTTTCTTT. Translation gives CASSLQVMNTEAFF. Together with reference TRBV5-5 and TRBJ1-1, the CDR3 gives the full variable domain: DAGVTQSPTHLIKTRGQQVTLRCSPISGHKSVSWYQQVLGQGPQFIFQYYEKEERGRGNFPDRFSARQFPNYSSELNVNALLLGDSALYLCASSLQVMNTEAFFGQGTRLTVV.

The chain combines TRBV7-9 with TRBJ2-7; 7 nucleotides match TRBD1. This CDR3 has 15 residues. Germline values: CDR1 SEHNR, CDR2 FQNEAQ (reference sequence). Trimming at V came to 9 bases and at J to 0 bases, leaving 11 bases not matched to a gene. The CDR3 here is CASKRTGLSSYEQYF. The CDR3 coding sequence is TGTGCCAGTAAACGGACAGGCCTAAGCTCCTACGAGCAGTACTTC.

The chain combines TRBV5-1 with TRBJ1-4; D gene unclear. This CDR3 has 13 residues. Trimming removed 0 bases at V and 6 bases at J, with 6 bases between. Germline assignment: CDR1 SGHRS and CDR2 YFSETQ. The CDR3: CASSLVPDEKLFF. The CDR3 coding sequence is TGCGCCAGCAGCTTGGTTCCAGATGAAAAACTGTTTTTT. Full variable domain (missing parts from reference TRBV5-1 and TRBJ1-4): KAGVTQTPRYLIKTRGQQVTLSCSPISGHRSVSWYQQTPGQGLQFLFEYFSETQRNKGNFPGRFSGRQFSNSRSEMNVSTLELGDSALYLCASSLVPDEKLFFGSGTQLSVL.

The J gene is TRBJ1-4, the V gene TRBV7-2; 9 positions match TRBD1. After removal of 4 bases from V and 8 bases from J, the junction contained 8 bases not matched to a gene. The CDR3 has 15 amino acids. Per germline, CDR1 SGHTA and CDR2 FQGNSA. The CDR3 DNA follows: TGTGCCAGCAGCTCATCCGGGACAGGGCGGGAAAAACTGTTTTTT. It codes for CASSSSGTGREKLFF.

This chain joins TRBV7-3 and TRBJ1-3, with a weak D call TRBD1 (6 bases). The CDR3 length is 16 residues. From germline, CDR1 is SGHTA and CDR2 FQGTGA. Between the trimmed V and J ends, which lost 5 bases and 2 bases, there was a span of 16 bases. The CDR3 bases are TGTGCCAGCAGCCTGGGGGCACTGGTGGCTGGAAACACCATATATTTT. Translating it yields CASSLGALVAGNTIYF.

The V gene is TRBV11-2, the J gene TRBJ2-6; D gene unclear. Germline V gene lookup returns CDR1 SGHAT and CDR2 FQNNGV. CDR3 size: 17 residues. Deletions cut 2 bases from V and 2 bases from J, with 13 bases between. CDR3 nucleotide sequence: TGTGCCAGCAGCTTAAGACACAACGATCCTGGGGCCAACGTCCTGACTTTC. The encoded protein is CASSLRHNDPGANVLTF. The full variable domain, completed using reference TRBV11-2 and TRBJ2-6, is EAGVAQSPRYKIIEKRQSVAFWCNPISGHATLYWYQQILGQGPKLLIQFQNNGVVDDSQLPKDRFSAERLKGVDSTLKIQPAKLEDSAVYLCASSLRHNDPGANVLTFGAGSRLTVL.

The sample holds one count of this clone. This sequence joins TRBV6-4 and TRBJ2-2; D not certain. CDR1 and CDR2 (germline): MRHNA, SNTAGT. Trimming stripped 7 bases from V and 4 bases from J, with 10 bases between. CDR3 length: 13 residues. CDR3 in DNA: TGTGCCAGCAAGCCCTCTACCACCGGGGAGCTGTTTTTT. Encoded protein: CASKPSTTGELFF.

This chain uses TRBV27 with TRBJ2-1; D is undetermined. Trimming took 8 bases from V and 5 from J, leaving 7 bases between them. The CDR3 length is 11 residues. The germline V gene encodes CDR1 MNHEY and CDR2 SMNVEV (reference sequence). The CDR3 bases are TGTGCCAGCTGGGCTCACAATGAGCAGTTCTTC. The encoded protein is CASWAHNEQFF.

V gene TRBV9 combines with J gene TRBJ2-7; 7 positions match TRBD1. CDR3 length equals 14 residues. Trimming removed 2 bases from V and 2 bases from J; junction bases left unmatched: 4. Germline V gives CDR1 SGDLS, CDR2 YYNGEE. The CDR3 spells CASSVGQGAYEQYF. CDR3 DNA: TGTGCCAGCAGCGTTGGGCAGGGGGCCTACGAGCAGTACTTC.

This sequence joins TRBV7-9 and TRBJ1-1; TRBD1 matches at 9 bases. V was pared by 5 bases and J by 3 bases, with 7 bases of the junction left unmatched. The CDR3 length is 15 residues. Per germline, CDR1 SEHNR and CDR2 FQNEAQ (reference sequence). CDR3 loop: CASSPTGDRDTEAFF. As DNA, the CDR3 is TGTGCCAGCAGCCCTACAGGGGACAGGGACACTGAAGCTTTCTTT.

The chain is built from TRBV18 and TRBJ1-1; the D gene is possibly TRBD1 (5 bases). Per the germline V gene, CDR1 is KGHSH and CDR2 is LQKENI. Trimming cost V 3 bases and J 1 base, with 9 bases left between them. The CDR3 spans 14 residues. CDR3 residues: CASSPRQRNTEAFF. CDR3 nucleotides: TGTGCCAGCTCACCTCGACAGCGGAACACTGAAGCTTTCTTT. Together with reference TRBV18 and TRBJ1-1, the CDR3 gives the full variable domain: NAGVMQNPRHLVRRRGQEARLRCSPMKGHSHVYWYRQLPEEGLKFMVYLQKENIIDESGMPKERFSAEFPKEGPSILRIQQVVRGDSAAYFCASSPRQRNTEAFFGQGTRLTVV.